This TCR beta chain was found in a study of T cells in Graves' hyperthyroidism and ophthalmopathy. Study summary: Peripheral blood was taken when the disease was first diagnosed, before any treatment began.

Note on this clonotype: Its target is unknown.

There were TCR beta CDR3 regions amplified from RNA transcripts. First-round RT-PCR of the TCR CDR3 relied on the HTBI primer set. TCRdb independently ran MiXCR on the multiplex PCR reads; one entry per CDR3 protein. The profile shows about 210,000 distinct CDR3 sequences, more than 15% of them singletons. This CDR3 contains 13 residues. V dropped 7 bases and J dropped 3 bases, with 13 bases sitting between them. Germline assignment: CDR1 MDHEN and CDR2 SYDVKM. Study observations and caveats: Blood also showed most of the thyroid clonotypes that were expanded above 0.001.

The sequence was collected from a middle-aged man with Graves' hyperthyroidism. Sequencing used blood. V is TRBV28 and J is TRBJ2-7; D is perhaps TRBD2 (6 bases). The CDR3 DNA follows: TGTGCCAGCAACAGGACTAATCTCTACGAGCAGTACTTC. Translated: CASNRTNLYEQYF.